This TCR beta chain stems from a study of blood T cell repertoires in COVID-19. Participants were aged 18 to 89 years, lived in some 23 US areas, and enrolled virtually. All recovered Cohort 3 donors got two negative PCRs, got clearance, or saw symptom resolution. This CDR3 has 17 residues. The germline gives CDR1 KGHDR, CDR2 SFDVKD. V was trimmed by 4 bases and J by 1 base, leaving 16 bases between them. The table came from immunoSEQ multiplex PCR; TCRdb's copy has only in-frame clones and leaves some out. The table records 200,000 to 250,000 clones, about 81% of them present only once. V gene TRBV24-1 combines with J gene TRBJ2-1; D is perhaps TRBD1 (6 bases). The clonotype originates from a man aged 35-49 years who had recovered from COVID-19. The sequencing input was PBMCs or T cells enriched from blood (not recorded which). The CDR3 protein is CATSDLRGPTSYNEQFF. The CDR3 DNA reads TGTGCCACCAGTGACCTCAGGGGACCAACATCCTACAATGAGCAGTTCTTC.